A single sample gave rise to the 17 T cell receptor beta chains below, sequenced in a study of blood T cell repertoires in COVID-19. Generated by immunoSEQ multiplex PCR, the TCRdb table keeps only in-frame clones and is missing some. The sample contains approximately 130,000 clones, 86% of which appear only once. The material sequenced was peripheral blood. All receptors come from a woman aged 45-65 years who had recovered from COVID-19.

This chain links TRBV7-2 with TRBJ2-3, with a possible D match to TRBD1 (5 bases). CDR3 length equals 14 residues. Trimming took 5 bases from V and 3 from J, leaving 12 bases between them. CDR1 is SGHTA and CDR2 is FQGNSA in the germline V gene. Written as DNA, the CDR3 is TGTGCCAGCAGCCTGCAAGGGGCAACAGATACGCAGTATTTT. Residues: CASSLQGATDTQYF.

CDR3 sequence: CASSQATSGSFYEQYF. The DNA of the CDR3 is TGCGCCAGCAGCCAAGCTACTAGCGGGAGCTTCTACGAGCAGTACTTC. This chain uses TRBV4-1 with TRBJ2-7; 11 bases align to TRBD2. CDR1 MGHRA and CDR2 YSYEKL come from the germline V gene. V lost 1 base and J lost 3; bases outside the gene matches: 5. This CDR3 is 16 amino acids long.

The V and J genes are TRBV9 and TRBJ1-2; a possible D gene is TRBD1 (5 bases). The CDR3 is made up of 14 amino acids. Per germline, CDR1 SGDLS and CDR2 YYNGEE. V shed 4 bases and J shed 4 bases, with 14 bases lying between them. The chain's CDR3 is CASSIGGGGYGYTF. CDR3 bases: TGTGCCAGCAGCATCGGGGGTGGTGGCTATGGCTACACCTTC.

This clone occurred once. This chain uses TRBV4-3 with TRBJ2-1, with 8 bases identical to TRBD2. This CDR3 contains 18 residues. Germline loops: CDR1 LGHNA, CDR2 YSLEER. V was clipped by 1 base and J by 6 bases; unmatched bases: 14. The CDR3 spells CASSQASVGLAGINEQFF. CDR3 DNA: TGCGCCAGCAGCCAAGCCTCGGTCGGGCTAGCGGGTATCAATGAGCAGTTCTTC.

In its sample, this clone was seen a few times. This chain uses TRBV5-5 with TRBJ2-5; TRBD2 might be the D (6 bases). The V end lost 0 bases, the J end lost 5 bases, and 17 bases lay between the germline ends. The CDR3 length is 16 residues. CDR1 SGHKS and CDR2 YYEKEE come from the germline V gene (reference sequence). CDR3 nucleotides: TGTGCCAGCAGCTTGGCTCCCCAGGGACTGTCGGAGACCCAGTACTTC. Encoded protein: CASSLAPQGLSETQYF.

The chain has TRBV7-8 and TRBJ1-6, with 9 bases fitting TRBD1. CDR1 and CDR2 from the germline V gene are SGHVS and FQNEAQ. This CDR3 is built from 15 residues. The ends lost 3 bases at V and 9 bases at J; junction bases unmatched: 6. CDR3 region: CASSFRDRDFSPLHF. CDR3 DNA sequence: TGTGCCAGCAGCTTCCGGGACAGGGACTTTTCACCCCTCCACTTT.

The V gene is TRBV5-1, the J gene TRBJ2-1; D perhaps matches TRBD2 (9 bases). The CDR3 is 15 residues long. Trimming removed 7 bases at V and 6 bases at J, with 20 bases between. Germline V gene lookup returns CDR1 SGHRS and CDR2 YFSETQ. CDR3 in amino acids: CASQGAGGPFNEQFF. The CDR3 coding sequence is TGCGCCAGCCAGGGGGCGGGAGGGCCATTCAATGAGCAGTTCTTC.

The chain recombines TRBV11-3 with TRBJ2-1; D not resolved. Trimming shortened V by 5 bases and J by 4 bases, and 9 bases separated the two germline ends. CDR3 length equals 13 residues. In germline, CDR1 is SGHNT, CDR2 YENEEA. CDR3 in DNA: TGTGCCAGCAGCGCCTCCAGTTACAATGAGCAGTTCTTC. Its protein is CASSASSYNEQFF.

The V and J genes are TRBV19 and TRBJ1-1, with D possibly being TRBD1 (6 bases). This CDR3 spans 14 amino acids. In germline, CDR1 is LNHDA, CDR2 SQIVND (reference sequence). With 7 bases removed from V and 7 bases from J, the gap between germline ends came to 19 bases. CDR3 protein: CASNQPRGSGEAFF. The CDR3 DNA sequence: TGTGCCAGTAACCAACCCAGGGGTTCGGGTGAAGCTTTCTTT.

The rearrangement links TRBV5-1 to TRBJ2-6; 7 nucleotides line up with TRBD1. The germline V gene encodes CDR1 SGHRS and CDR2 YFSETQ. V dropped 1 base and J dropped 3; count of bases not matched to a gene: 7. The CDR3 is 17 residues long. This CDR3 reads CASSLTEGASGANVLTF. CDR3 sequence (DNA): TGCGCCAGCAGCTTGACAGAGGGGGCAAGTGGGGCCAACGTCCTGACTTTC.

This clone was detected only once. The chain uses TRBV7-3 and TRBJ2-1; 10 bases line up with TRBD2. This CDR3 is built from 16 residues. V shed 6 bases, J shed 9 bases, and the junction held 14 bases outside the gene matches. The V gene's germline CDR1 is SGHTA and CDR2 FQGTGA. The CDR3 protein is CASSPQIGTSVIEQFF. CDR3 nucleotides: TGTGCCAGCAGTCCACAAATAGGGACTAGCGTGATTGAGCAGTTCTTC.

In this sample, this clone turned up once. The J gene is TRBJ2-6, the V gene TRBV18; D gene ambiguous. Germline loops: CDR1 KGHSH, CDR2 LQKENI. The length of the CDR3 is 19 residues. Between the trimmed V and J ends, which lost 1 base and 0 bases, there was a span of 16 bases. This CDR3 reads CASSPLLTRSYSGANVLTF. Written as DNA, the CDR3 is TGTGCCAGCTCACCACTTCTCACCCGCAGTTACTCTGGGGCCAACGTCCTGACTTTC.

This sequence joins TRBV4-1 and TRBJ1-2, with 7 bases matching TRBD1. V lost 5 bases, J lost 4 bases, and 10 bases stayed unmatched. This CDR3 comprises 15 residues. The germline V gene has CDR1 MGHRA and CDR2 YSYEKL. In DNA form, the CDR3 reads TGCGCCAGCAGCGAATATACAGGGGCCTTCTATGGCTACACCTTC. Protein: CASSEYTGAFYGYTF.

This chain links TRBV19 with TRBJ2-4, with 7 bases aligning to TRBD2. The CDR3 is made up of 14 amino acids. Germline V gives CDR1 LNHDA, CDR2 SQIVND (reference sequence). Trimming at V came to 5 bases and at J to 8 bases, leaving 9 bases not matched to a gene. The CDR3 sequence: CASSETRGRDIQYF. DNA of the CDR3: TGTGCCAGTAGTGAGACCCGAGGGAGGGACATTCAGTACTTC.

The chain's CDR3 is CASSLTSRRGRYNEQFF. In nucleotides, the CDR3 is TGTGCCAGCAGCTTAACTAGTAGAAGGGGGCGGTACAATGAGCAGTTCTTC. The chain employs TRBV11-2 and TRBJ2-1; TRBD1 aligns across 7 bases. Losses at the gene ends were 2 bases for V and 4 bases for J; bases not matched to a gene: 11. Germline V gives CDR1 SGHAT, CDR2 FQNNGV. CDR3 length: 17 amino acids.

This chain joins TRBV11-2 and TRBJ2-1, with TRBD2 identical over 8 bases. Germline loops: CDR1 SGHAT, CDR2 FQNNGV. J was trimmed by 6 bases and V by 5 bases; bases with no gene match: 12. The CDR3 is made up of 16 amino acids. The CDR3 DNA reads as TGTGCCAGCAGCCACCCTCAGGTTACTAGCGGCAATGAGCAGTTCTTC. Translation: CASSHPQVTSGNEQFF.

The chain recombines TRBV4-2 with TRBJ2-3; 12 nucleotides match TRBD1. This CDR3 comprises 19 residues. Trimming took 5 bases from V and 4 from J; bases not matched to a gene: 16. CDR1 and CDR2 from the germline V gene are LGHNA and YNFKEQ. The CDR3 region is CASSERPGTGGFTSDTQYF. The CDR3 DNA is TGTGCCAGCAGCGAACGTCCCGGGACAGGGGGCTTTACATCAGATACGCAGTATTTT.